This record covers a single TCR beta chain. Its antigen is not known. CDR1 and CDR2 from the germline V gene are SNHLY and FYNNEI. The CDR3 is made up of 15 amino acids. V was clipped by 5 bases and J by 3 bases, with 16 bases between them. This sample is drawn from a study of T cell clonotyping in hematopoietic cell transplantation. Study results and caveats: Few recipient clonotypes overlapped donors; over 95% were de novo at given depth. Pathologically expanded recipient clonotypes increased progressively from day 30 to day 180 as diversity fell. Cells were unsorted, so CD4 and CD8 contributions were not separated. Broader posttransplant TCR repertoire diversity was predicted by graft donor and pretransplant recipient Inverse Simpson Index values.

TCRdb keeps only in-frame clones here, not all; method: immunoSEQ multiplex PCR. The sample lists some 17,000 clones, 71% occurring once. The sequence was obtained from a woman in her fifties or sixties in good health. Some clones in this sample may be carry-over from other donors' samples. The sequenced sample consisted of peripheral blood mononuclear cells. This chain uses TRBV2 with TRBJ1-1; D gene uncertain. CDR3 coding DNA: TGTGCCAGCAGTCCACGTCGGGGATTGGACACTGAAGCTTTCTTT. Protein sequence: CASSPRRGLDTEAFF.